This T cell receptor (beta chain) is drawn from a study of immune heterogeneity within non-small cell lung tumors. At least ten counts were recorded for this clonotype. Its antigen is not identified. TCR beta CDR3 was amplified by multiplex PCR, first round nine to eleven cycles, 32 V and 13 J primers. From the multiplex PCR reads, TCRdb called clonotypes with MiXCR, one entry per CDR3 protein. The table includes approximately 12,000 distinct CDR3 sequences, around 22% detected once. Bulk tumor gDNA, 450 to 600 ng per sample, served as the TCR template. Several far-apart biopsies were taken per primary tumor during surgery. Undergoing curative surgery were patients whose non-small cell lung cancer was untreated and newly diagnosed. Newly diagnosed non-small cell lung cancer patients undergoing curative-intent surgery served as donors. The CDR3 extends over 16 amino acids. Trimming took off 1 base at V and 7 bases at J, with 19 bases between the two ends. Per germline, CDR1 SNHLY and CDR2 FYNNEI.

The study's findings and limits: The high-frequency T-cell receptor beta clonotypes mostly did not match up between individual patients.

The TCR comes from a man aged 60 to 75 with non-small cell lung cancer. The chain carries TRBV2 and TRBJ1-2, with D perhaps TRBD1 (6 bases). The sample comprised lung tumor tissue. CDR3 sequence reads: CASSEEGDGGPLGYTF. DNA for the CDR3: TGTGCCAGCAGTGAAGAGGGGGACGGAGGCCCTCTTGGCTACACCTTC.